The 27 T cell receptor beta chains below all came from one sample that was sequenced in a study of OX40 agonist ivuxolimab in advanced cancers. To prepare the library, the immunoSEQ multiplex PCR assay was applied. Entries here come from immuneACCESS through TCRdb and include only in-frame sequences with V and J called. Some clones fail to appear in such tables; in the studies checked, an unresolved V gene covers under half of the shortfall, and the cause of the remainder is unknown. Here the sample has 65,000 to 95,000 clones; about nine tenths occur a single time. Of the sample, 6.2% falls within the top ten clones. Sequenced material: CD4+ or CD8+ T cells sorted from blood, taken in a trial of the OX40 agonist ivuxolimab. Every receptor here comes from an adult with an advanced solid tumor such as melanoma, head and neck, liver or kidney cancer.

The chain couples TRBV6-1 to TRBJ1-5, with 7 bases aligning to TRBD1. With V trimmed by 5 bases and J by 5 bases, 3 bases remained unmatched. This CDR3 comprises 13 residues. CDR1 is MNHNS and CDR2 is SASEGT in the germline V gene. The CDR3 region is CASSQGEDQPQHF. As DNA, the CDR3 is TGTGCCAGCAGTCAGGGGGAAGATCAGCCCCAGCATTTT.

The J gene is TRBJ2-3, the V gene TRBV5-6, with D possibly matching TRBD1 (5 bases). This CDR3 has 12 amino acids. Trimming removed 2 bases from V and 10 bases from J, with 11 bases in between. The germline CDR1 and CDR2 sequences are SGHDT and YYEEEE. CDR3 loop: CASSLKGQAQYF. The CDR3 nucleotides are TGTGCCAGCAGCTTAAAGGGGCAGGCGCAGTATTTT.

This chain connects TRBV7-2 to TRBJ1-2, with a weak D call TRBD1 (6 bases). The CDR3 extends over 14 amino acids. V lost 2 bases to trimming and J lost 7 bases, with 14 bases between them. Germline V lookup: CDR1 SGHTA, CDR2 FQGNSA. CDR3 sequence: CASSLQGQSPGYTF. The CDR3 region has the DNA TGTGCCAGCAGCTTACAGGGACAAAGTCCTGGCTACACCTTC.

The V and J genes are TRBV15 and TRBJ1-1; 7 nucleotides line up with TRBD1. Germline trimming cut 0 bases from V and 0 bases from J; bases unmatched to any gene: 7. The CDR3 runs to 17 residues. Germline V gene lookup returns CDR1 LNHNV and CDR2 YYDKDF (reference sequence). In nucleotides, the CDR3 is TGTGCCACCAGCAGAGATCCTCCAGGGGGATTGAACACTGAAGCTTTCTTT. Residues: CATSRDPPGGLNTEAFF.

This clone was recorded only once. The J gene is TRBJ2-1, the V gene TRBV19, with no clear D. CDR3 length equals 13 residues. Germline V gene data show CDR1 as LNHDA and CDR2 as SQIVND (reference sequence). V lost 3 bases, J lost 6 bases, and 9 bases lay in between. CDR3 sequence reads: CASSIEVRNEQFF. CDR3 DNA sequence: TGTGCCAGTAGTATTGAGGTCCGCAATGAGCAGTTCTTC.

The gene calls are TRBV28 and TRBJ2-2; D possibly uses TRBD1 or TRBD2 (5 bases each). V dropped 8 bases and J dropped 0 bases, with 10 bases sitting between them. This CDR3 contains 14 residues. Germline V gene lookup returns CDR1 MDHEN and CDR2 SYDVKM. CDR3 sequence (DNA): TGTGCCAGCCTCACGGGACCGAACACCGGGGAGCTGTTTTTT. Amino acids: CASLTGPNTGELFF.

This rearrangement joins TRBV19 to TRBJ2-4, with a tentative D call TRBD1 (5 bases). The germline V gene has CDR1 LNHDA and CDR2 SQIVND (reference sequence). CDR3 length equals 17 residues. Trimming pared 4 bases from V and 0 bases from J, leaving 16 bases between. For the CDR3, the DNA is TGTGCCAGTAGTACCACGACAGATTTTCTAGCCAAAAACATTCAGTACTTC. Protein: CASSTTTDFLAKNIQYF. The variable domain in full, with the rest retrieved from reference TRBV19 and TRBJ2-4, is DGGITQSPKYLFRKEGQNVTLSCEQNLNHDAMYWYRQDPGQGLRLIYYSQIVNDFQKGDIAEGYSVSREKKESFPLTVTSAQKNPTAFYLCASSTTTDFLAKNIQYFGAGTRLSVL.

This clone appeared a single time. The junction does not match germline at one end; this may be a read error. The genes are TRBV6-1 and TRBJ2-5; 10 bases are shared with TRBD1. This CDR3 is built from 15 residues. From germline, CDR1 is MNHNS and CDR2 SASEGT. CDR3 residues: CASREDRGRYETQYF. CDR3 DNA sequence: TGTGCCAGCAGAGAAGACAGGGGGCGATATGAGACCCAGTACTTC.

This clone was observed a single time. V is TRBV28 and J is TRBJ2-5; 10 bases are a match to TRBD1. Germline V gene data show CDR1 as MDHEN and CDR2 as SYDVKM. Trimming removed 6 bases from V and 5 bases from J; junction bases left unmatched: 9. The CDR3 contains 15 residues. CDR3 sequence (DNA): TGTGCCAGCAGCGTCAGAGGACAGGGGGTTGAGACCCAGTACTTC. Amino acid sequence: CASSVRGQGVETQYF.

The sample holds a few counts of this clone. This chain links TRBV10-3 with TRBJ2-7, with TRBD1 matching 9 bases. In germline, CDR1 is ENHRY, CDR2 SYGVKD. With V trimmed by 8 bases and J by 0 bases, 2 bases remained unmatched. This CDR3 has 13 residues. CDR3 loop: CAIGQGRSYEQYF. In nucleotides, the CDR3 is TGTGCCATCGGACAGGGGCGCTCCTACGAGCAGTACTTC.

V is TRBV28 and J is TRBJ1-1; D not certain. Germline-derived CDR1 and CDR2 are MDHEN and SYDVKM. Trimming shortened V by 5 bases and J by 6 bases, and 13 bases separated the two germline ends. The CDR3 extends over 13 amino acids. CDR3: CASSGPGSAEAFF. The CDR3, as DNA: TGTGCCAGCAGTGGGCCGGGTAGCGCTGAAGCTTTCTTT. Complete variable domain (other parts from reference TRBV28 and TRBJ1-1): DVKVTQSSRYLVKRTGEKVFLECVQDMDHENMFWYRQDPGLGLRLIYFSYDVKMKEKGDIPEGYSVSREKKERFSLILESASTNQTSMYLCASSGPGSAEAFFGQGTRLTVV.

The chain employs TRBV28 and TRBJ1-4; the D gene is possibly TRBD1 (5 bases). This CDR3 contains 17 residues. The V gene lost 6 bases and the J gene lost 2 bases, with 19 bases spanning the gap. Germline-derived CDR1 and CDR2 are MDHEN and SYDVKM. The CDR3 nucleotides are TGTGCCAGCAGCTCAACTGACAGAGCTTATACTAATGAAAAACTGTTTTTT. This codes for CASSSTDRAYTNEKLFF.

The chain uses TRBV6-5 and TRBJ2-1, with TRBD1 matching 8 bases. The J segment lost 15 bases and the V segment lost 5 bases, leaving 9 bases of the junction unmatched. Germline lookup yields CDR1 MNHEY and CDR2 SVGAGI. The CDR3 runs to 12 residues. The CDR3 region has the DNA TGTGCCAGCAGTCAGGGGGCTGGAACGCTGTTCTTC. Protein: CASSQGAGTLFF.

The V call is TRBV13, the J call TRBJ2-2; D is undetermined. This CDR3 region has 14 residues. Germline-derived CDR1 and CDR2 are PRHDT and FYEKMQ (reference sequence). V dropped 2 bases and J dropped 5 bases, with 9 bases sitting between them. The CDR3 DNA reads TGTGCCAGCAGCTTAAAGCCCCAGACCGGGGAGCTGTTTTTT. It yields the protein CASSLKPQTGELFF.

The rearrangement joins TRBV2 to TRBJ2-5; 12 positions agree with TRBD2. Germline CDR1 reads SNHLY; CDR2 reads FYNNEI. This CDR3 is 15 amino acids long. The J segment lost 5 bases and the V segment lost 8 bases, leaving 9 bases of the junction unmatched. The CDR3 coding sequence is TGTGCCAGCTCACAAGGGCTAGCGGGAGGGGAGACCCAGTACTTC. This translates into CASSQGLAGGETQYF.

The genes are TRBV9 and TRBJ2-7; the D gene is possibly TRBD2 (6 bases). Germline loops: CDR1 SGDLS, CDR2 YYNGEE. Trimming removed 0 bases at V and 3 bases at J, with 13 bases between. The CDR3 totals 15 residues. CDR3 residues: CASSVAAGYDYEQYF. The CDR3 DNA follows: TGTGCCAGCAGCGTAGCTGCGGGGTACGACTACGAGCAGTACTTC.

V gene TRBV5-4 combines with J gene TRBJ2-3; 8 nucleotides agree with TRBD2. CDR3 length: 14 residues. The trim removed 0 bases at V and 5 bases at J, leaving 2 bases unmatched. CDR1 is SGHNT and CDR2 is YYREEE in the germline V gene (reference sequence). The CDR3 here is CASSLGLARDTQYF. In DNA, the CDR3 is TGTGCCAGCAGCTTGGGACTAGCGAGAGATACGCAGTATTTT.

This chain joins TRBV4-3 and TRBJ1-6; TRBD1 is a possible D gene (5 bases). The germline V gene encodes CDR1 LGHNA and CDR2 YSLEER. V was trimmed by 4 bases and J by 9 bases, leaving 19 bases between them. The CDR3 consists of 16 residues. CDR3 residues: CASSPSRGVVSSPLHF. The CDR3, as DNA: TGCGCCAGCAGCCCGTCTCGGGGGGTCGTGAGTTCACCCCTCCACTTT.

V and J are TRBV2 and TRBJ2-7, with no clear D. V gave up 3 bases and J gave up 3 bases, with 9 bases separating them. CDR3 length: 13 amino acids. Germline V gene sequence: CDR1 SNHLY, CDR2 FYNNEI. This chain's CDR3 is CASSESQNYEQYF. In nucleotides, the CDR3 is TGTGCCAGCAGTGAGAGTCAGAACTACGAGCAGTACTTC. The full variable domain, completed using reference TRBV2 and TRBJ2-7, is EPEVTQTPSHQVTQMGQEVILRCVPISNHLYFYWYRQILGQKVEFLVSFYNNEISEKSEIFDDQFSVERPDGSNFTLKIRSTKLEDSAMYFCASSESQNYEQYFGPGTRLTVT.

This clone was detected only a few times. V gene TRBV10-1 combines with J gene TRBJ1-1, with TRBD1 matching 7 bases. The V gene end was trimmed by 8 bases and the J gene end by 0 bases; junction bases not matched to a gene: 3. This CDR3 has 13 residues. The germline gives CDR1 WNHNN, CDR2 SYGVQD (reference sequence). CDR3 in amino acids: CASRGQMNTEAFF. The CDR3 DNA reads TGCGCCAGCCGGGGACAGATGAACACTGAAGCTTTCTTT.

The CDR3 loop is CASSVLGYTEAFF. CDR3 bases: TGTGCCAGCAGCGTTCTGGGGTACACTGAAGCTTTCTTT. The rearrangement joins TRBV9 to TRBJ1-1, with D unresolved. The CDR3 covers 13 residues. Germline CDR1 reads SGDLS; CDR2 reads YYNGEE. Between the trimmed V and J ends, which lost 2 bases and 3 bases, there was a span of 8 bases.

The J gene is TRBJ2-1, the V gene TRBV27; maybe TRBD2 (5 bases). Germline V CDR1 and CDR2: MNHEY, SMNVEV (reference sequence). This CDR3 spans 16 amino acids. V lost 4 bases and J 0 bases, leaving 13 bases between the germline ends. CDR3 sequence (DNA): TGTGCCAGCAGTTGGCTTCATGGGAGCTCCTACAATGAGCAGTTCTTC. It encodes CASSWLHGSSYNEQFF.

The chain uses TRBV9 and TRBJ1-3, with D maybe TRBD1 (5 bases). Trimming removed 4 bases at V and 0 bases at J, with 14 bases between. CDR1 and CDR2 from the germline V gene are SGDLS and YYNGEE. The CDR3 extends over 16 amino acids. In DNA, the CDR3 is TGTGCCAGCAGCCCGGGACCGCAGATCTCTGGAAACACCATATATTTT. This sequence encodes CASSPGPQISGNTIYF.

V usage is TRBV6-5 and J usage is TRBJ2-5; 9 nucleotides align to TRBD1. CDR1 is MNHEY, CDR2 SVGAGI, per germline. This CDR3 contains 15 residues. V lost 2 bases, J lost 4 bases, and 5 bases stayed unmatched. The CDR3 sequence: CASSYTDRGTETQYF. The CDR3, as DNA: TGTGCCAGCAGTTACACGGACAGGGGCACAGAGACCCAGTACTTC.

The V and J genes are TRBV11-2 and TRBJ2-3; the match to TRBD2 covers 7 bases. This CDR3 has 16 amino acids. Per the germline V gene, CDR1 is SGHAT and CDR2 is FQNNGV. V lost 5 bases and J lost 4; bases outside the gene matches: 12. The DNA for the CDR3 is TGTGCCAGCAGCCCCCTGGGGGGGAGGGCCCCAGATACGCAGTATTTT. It is translated as CASSPLGGRAPDTQYF.

This clone has a handful of counts. The chain couples TRBV5-1 to TRBJ1-1; D may be TRBD1 (5 bases). CDR1 and CDR2 (germline): SGHRS, YFSETQ. The CDR3 contains 15 residues. Trimming stripped 4 bases from V and 6 bases from J, with 19 bases between. DNA of the CDR3: TGCGCCAGCAGCACAGGACGGGGAGGAAGGGCTGAAGCTTTCTTT. It yields the protein CASSTGRGGRAEAFF.

The chain uses TRBV5-4 and TRBJ2-3; 8 bases match TRBD2. V dropped 3 bases and J dropped 8; count of bases not matched to a gene: 14. Germline CDR1 SGHNT, CDR2 YYREEE (reference sequence). CDR3 length equals 16 residues. In DNA form, the CDR3 reads TGTGCCAGCAGCTCCCCAGGTAGCGGGATCACGGTTACGCAGTATTTT. It encodes CASSSPGSGITVTQYF.